The TCR beta chain under discussion was sequenced for a study of CD8 T cells in ankylosing spondylitis. The ends lost 5 bases at V and 10 bases at J; junction bases unmatched: 7. Per the germline V gene, CDR1 is SGHAT and CDR2 is FQNNGV. The CDR3 has 12 amino acids. This clonotype occurred many times. Its target is unknown. General study points: Reportedly, disease-linked clones are significantly enriched in ankylosing spondylitis patients' matched synovial fluid. One TCR beta motif, made up of roughly 8 highly homologous variants, appeared characteristic of ankylosing spondylitis blood. Clones that were linked to disease were CD8+ and were relatively rare in peripheral blood. Earlier literature documents some of the motif variants in reactive arthritis synovial fluid and blood.

TCRdb re-called the 5' RACE reads with MiXCR, one entry per CDR3 protein. The sample records roughly 180,000 distinct CDR3 sequences, 10% to 15% being singletons. Sequencing was performed on blood, either unsorted or a sorted T cell fraction (not recorded which). The sequence came from a female donor with ankylosing spondylitis or in good health (not recorded which). The J gene is TRBJ1-1, the V gene TRBV11-2; 7 nucleotides line up with TRBD1. The CDR3 DNA sequence: TGTGCCAGCAGCCTAATGACAGGGACAGCTTTCTTT. Its protein product is CASSLMTGTAFF. Full variable domain (outside the CDR3, taken from reference TRBV11-2 and TRBJ1-1): EAGVAQSPRYKIIEKRQSVAFWCNPISGHATLYWYQQILGQGPKLLIQFQNNGVVDDSQLPKDRFSAERLKGVDSTLKIQPAKLEDSAVYLCASSLMTGTAFFGQGTRLTVV.